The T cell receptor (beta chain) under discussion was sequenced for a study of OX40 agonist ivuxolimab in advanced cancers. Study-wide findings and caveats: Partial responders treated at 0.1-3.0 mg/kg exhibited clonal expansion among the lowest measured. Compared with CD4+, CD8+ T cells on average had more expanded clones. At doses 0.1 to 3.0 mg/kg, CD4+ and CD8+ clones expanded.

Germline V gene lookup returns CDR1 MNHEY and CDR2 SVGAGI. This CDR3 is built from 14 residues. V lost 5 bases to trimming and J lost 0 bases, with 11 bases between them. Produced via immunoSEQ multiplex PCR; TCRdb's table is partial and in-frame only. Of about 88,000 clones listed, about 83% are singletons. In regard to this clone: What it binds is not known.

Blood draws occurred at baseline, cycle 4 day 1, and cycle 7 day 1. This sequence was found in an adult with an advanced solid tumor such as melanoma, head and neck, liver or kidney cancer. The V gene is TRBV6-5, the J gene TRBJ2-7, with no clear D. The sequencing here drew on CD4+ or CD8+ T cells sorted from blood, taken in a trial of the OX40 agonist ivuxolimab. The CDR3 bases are TGTGCCAGCAGTCACCCGGGCCTCTCCTACGAGCAGTACTTC. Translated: CASSHPGLSYEQYF.